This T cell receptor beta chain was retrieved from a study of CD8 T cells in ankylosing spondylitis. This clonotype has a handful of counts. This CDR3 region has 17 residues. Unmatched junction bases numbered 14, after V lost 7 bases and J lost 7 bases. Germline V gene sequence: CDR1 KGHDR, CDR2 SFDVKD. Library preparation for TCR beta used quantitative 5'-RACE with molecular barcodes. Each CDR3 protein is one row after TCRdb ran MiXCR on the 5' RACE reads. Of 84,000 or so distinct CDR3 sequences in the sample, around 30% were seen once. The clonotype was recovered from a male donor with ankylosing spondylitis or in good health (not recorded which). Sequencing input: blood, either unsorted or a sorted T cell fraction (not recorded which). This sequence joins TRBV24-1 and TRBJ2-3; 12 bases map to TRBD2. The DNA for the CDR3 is TGTGCCACCAGAAAGACTAGCGGGAGTTACGGTCTCTATACGCAGTATTTT. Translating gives CATRKTSGSYGLYTQYF.